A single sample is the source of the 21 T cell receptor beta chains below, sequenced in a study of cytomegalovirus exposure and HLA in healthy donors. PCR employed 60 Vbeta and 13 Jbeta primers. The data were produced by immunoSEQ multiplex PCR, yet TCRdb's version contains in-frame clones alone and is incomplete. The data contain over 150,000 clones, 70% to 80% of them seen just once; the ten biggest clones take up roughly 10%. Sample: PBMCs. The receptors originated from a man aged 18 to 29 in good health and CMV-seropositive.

Here the CDR3 DNA reads TGTGCCAGCAGTGACATTTACAATGAGCAGTTCTTC. This encodes CASSDIYNEQFF. The V and J genes are TRBV25-1 and TRBJ2-1; no firm D call. CDR3 length equals 12 residues. V was shortened by 3 bases and J by 4 bases, with 4 bases between the two germline ends. Germline V gene sequence: CDR1 MGHDK, CDR2 SYGVNS. The entire variable domain, with the rest obtained from reference TRBV25-1 and TRBJ2-1, is as follows: EADIYQTPRYLVIGTGKKITLECSQTMGHDKMYWYQQDPGMELHLIHYSYGVNSTEKGDLSSESTVSRIRTEHFPLTLESARPSHTSQYLCASSDIYNEQFFGPGTRLTVL.

CDR3 region: CASSLAVGGTRAKNIQYF. The CDR3 bases are TGTGCCAGCAGCTTAGCGGTCGGGGGGACGAGAGCCAAAAACATTCAGTACTTC. The chain recombines TRBV11-1 with TRBJ2-4, with 7 bases matching TRBD2. The V segment lost 0 bases and the J segment 0 bases; nucleotides outside the gene matches: 8. Per the germline V gene, CDR1 is SGHAT and CDR2 is FQDESV (reference sequence). This CDR3 has 18 amino acids.

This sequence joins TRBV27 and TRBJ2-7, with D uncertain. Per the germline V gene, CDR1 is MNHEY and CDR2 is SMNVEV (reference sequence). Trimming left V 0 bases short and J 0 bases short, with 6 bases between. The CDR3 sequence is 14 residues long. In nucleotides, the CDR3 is TGTGCCAGCAGTTTATCTCCTAGCTCCTACGAGCAGTACTTC. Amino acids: CASSLSPSSYEQYF.

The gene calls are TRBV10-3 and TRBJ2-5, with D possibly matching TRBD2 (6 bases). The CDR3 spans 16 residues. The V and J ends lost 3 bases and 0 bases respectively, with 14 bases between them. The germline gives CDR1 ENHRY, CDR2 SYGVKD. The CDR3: CAISDGGPRNQETQYF. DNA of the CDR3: TGTGCCATCAGTGACGGGGGTCCCAGAAACCAAGAGACCCAGTACTTC.

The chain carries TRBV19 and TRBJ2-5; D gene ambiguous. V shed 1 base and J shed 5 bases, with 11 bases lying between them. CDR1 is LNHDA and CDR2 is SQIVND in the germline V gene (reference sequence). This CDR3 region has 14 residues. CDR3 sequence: CASSIGNSGETQYF. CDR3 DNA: TGTGCCAGTAGTATAGGGAACAGTGGGGAGACCCAGTACTTC.

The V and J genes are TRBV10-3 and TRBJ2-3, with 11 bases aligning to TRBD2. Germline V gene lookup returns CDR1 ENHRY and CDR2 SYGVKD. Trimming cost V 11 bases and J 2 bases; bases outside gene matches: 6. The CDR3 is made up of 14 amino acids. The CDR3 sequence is CAASGLADTDTQYF. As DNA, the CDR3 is TGTGCCGCCTCGGGACTAGCGGACACAGATACGCAGTATTTT.

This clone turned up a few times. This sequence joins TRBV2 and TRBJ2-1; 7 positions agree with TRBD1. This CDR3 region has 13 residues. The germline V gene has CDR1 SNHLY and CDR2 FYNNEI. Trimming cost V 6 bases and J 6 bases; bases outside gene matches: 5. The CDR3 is CASRGNRGNEQFF. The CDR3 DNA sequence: TGTGCCAGCAGGGGGAACAGGGGCAATGAGCAGTTCTTC. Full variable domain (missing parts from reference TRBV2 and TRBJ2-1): EPEVTQTPSHQVTQMGQEVILRCVPISNHLYFYWYRQILGQKVEFLVSFYNNEISEKSEIFDDQFSVERPDGSNFTLKIRSTKLEDSAMYFCASRGNRGNEQFFGPGTRLTVL.

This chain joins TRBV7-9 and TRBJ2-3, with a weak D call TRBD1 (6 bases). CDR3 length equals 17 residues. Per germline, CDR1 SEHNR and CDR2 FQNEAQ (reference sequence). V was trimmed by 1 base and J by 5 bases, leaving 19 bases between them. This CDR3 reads CASSLVTGPATLDTQYF. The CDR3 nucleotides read TGTGCCAGCAGCTTAGTTACAGGGCCAGCCACCTTAGATACGCAGTATTTT. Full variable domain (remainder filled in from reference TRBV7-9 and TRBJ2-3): DTGVSQNPRHKITKRGQNVTFRCDPISEHNRLYWYRQTLGQGPEFLTYFQNEAQLEKSRLLSDRFSAERPKGSFSTLEIQRTEQGDSAMYLCASSLVTGPATLDTQYFGPGTRLTVL.

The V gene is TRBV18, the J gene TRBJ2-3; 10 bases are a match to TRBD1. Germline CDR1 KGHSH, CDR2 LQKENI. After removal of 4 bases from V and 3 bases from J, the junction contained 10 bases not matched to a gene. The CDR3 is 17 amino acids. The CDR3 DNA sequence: TGTGCCAGCTCACTAAGCGGGACAGGGGTCGGGACAGATACGCAGTATTTT. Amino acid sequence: CASSLSGTGVGTDTQYF.

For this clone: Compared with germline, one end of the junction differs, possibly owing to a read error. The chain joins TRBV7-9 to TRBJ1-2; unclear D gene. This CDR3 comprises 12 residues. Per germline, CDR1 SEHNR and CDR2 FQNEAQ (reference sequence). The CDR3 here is CSSSLEGSGYTF. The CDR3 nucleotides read TGTTCCAGCAGCTTAGAAGGGAGTGGCTACACCTTC.

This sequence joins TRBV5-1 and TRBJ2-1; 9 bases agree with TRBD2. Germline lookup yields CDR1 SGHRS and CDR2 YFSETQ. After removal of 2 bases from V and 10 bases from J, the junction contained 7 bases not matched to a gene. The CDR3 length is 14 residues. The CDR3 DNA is TGCGCCAGCAGCTTCACCGGGACTAGCAGCGAGCAGTTCTTC. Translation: CASSFTGTSSEQFF.

The DNA of the CDR3 is TGTGCCATCAGTGACAGGGGGTTTCAAGGAAACACCATATATTTT. Protein sequence: CAISDRGFQGNTIYF. The rearrangement links TRBV10-3 to TRBJ1-3; the match to TRBD1 covers 7 bases. V lost 3 bases to trimming and J lost 4 bases; unmatched junction nucleotides: 6. The CDR3 is made up of 15 amino acids. Germline CDR1 is ENHRY and CDR2 is SYGVKD.

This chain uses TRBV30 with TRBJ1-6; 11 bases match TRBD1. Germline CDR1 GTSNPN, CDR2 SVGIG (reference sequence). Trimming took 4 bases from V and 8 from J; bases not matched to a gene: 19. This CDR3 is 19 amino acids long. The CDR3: CAWTKLEDRGRRDHSPLHF. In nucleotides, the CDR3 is TGTGCCTGGACAAAGTTGGAGGACAGGGGGCGACGCGACCATTCACCCCTCCACTTT. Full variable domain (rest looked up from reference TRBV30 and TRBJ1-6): SQTIHQWPATLVQPVGSPLSLECTVEGTSNPNLYWYRQAAGRGLQLLFYSVGIGQISSEVPQNLSASRPQDRQFILSSKKLLLSDSGFYLCAWTKLEDRGRRDHSPLHFGNGTRLTVT.

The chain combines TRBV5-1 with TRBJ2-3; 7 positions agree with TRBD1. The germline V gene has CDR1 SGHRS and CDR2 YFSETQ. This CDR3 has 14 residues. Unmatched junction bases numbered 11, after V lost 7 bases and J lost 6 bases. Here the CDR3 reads CASSGTAAPDTQYF. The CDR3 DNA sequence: TGCGCCAGCTCCGGGACAGCAGCGCCGGATACGCAGTATTTT.

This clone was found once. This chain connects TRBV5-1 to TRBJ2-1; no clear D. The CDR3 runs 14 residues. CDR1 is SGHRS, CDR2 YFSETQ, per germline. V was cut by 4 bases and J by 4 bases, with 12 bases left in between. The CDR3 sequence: CASSRRLDYNEQFF. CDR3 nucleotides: TGCGCCAGCAGCCGTCGGCTAGATTACAATGAGCAGTTCTTC.

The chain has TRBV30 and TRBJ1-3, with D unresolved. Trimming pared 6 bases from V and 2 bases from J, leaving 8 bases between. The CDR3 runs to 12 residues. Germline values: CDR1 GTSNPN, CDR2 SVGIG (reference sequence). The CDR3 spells CACRLAGNTIYF. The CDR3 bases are TGTGCCTGCCGGCTAGCTGGAAACACCATATATTTT.

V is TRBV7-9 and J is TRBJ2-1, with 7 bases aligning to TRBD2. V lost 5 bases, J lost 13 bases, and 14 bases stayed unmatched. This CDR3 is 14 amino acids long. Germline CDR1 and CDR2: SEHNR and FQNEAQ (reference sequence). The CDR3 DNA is TGTGCCAGCAGCCGCGCTGCCTCGGGGGGACGACAGTTCTTC. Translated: CASSRAASGGRQFF. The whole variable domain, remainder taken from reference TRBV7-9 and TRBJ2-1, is DTGVSQNPRHKITKRGQNVTFRCDPISEHNRLYWYRQTLGQGPEFLTYFQNEAQLEKSRLLSDRFSAERPKGSFSTLEIQRTEQGDSAMYLCASSRAASGGRQFFGPGTRLTVL.

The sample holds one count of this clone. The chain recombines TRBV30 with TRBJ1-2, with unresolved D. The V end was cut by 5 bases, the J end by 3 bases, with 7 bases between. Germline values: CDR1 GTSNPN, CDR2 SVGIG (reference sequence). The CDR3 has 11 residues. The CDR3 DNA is TGTGCCTGGGCCCGGTACTATGGCTACACCTTC. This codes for CAWARYYGYTF. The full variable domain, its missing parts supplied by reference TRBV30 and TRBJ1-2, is SQTIHQWPATLVQPVGSPLSLECTVEGTSNPNLYWYRQAAGRGLQLLFYSVGIGQISSEVPQNLSASRPQDRQFILSSKKLLLSDSGFYLCAWARYYGYTFGSGTRLTVV.

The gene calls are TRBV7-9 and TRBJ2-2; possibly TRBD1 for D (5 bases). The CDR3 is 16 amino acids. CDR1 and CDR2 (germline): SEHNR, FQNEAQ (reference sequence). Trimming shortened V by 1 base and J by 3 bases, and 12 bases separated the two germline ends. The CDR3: CASSLEQARYTGELFF. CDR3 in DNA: TGTGCCAGCAGCTTAGAACAGGCCCGATACACCGGGGAGCTGTTTTTT.

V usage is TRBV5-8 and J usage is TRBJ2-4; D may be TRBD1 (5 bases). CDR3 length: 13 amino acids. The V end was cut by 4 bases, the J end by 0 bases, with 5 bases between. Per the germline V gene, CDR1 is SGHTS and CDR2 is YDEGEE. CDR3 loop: CASSGAAKNIQYF. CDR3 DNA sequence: TGTGCCAGCAGCGGGGCAGCCAAAAACATTCAGTACTTC.

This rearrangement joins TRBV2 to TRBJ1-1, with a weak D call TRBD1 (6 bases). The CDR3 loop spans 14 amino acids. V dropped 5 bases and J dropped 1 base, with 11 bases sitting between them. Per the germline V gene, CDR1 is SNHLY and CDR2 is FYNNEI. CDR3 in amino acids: CASSTGIGNTEAFF. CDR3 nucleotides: TGTGCCAGCAGTACAGGGATTGGGAACACTGAAGCTTTCTTT.